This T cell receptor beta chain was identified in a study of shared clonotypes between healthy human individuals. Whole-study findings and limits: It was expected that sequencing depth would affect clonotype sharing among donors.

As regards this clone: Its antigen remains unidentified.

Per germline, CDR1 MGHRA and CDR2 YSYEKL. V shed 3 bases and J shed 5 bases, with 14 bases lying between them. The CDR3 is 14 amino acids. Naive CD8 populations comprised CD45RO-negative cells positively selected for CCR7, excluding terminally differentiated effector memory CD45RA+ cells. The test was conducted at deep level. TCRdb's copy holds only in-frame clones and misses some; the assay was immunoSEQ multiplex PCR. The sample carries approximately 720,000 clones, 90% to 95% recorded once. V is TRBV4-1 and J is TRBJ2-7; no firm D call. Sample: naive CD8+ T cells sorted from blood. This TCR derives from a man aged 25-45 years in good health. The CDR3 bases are TGCGCCAGCAGCCATTCCTCAGGTGCCCACGAGCAGTACTTC. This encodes CASSHSSGAHEQYF.